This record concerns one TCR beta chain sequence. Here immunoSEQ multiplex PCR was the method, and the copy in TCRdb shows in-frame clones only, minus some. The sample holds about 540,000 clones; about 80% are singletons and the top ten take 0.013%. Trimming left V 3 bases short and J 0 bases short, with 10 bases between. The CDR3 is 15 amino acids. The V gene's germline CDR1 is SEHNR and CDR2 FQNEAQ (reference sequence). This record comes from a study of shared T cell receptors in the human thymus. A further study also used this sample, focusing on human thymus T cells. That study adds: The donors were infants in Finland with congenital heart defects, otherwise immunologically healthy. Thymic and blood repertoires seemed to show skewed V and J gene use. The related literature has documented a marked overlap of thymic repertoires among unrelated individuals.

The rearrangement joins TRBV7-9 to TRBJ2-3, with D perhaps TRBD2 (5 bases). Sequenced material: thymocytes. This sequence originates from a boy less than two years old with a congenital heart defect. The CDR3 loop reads CASSFGEMSTDTQYF. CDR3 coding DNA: TGTGCCAGCAGCTTCGGGGAGATGAGCACAGATACGCAGTATTTT.